This TCR beta chain stems from a study of cytomegalovirus exposure and HLA in healthy donors (TCRdb year 2017). Study-level background: In an earlier analysis of under 750 of the donors, about 270 Gb of sequence data and some 120 million unique TCR beta sequences from some 170 million T cells were reported. The study aimed to test whether cataloging public T cell receptors could reveal signatures of past pathogen exposure. To decide whether each TCR beta V gene segment behaved as functional or pseudogenic, an earlier analysis of some 600 of the donors relied on high-throughput TCR beta sequencing. To predict cytomegalovirus infection status, the study combined high-throughput TCR immunosequencing, statistical association of individual TCRs with disease status, and machine learning. In the later analysis, no new phenotypic data were used to find candidate immune exposures; instead, reliance was placed on TCR beta sequences and their occurrence across donors. In addition to the first cohort of 666 subjects, a separate validation cohort of 120 different subjects was used. Donor age, sex, ethnicity and CMV serostatus were collected together with the repertoire data. Typing coverage varied by locus: roughly 629-630 donors for A, B, C, DRB1 and DQB1; more than 500 for DQA1; around 570 for DPA1; 450 to 480 for DPB1. The study profiled the T cell repertoires of 550 to 700 subjects by immunosequencing and related them to cytomegalovirus serostatus. Because of strong linkage in the cohort, roughly five DR-DQ haplotypes were treated as single units for association and clustering. A later genetic analysis took genome-wide SNP genotypes for about 65% of the roughly 670 donors and used that subset as a discovery cohort. A later analysis re-examined previously published TCR beta repertoires from more than 600 donors and added high-resolution HLA genotyping to investigate patterns of TCR occurrence. Class I and class II HLA loci were covered by the typing at four-digit resolution. Approximately 330 gigabases of sequencing data and approximately 91 million unique TCR sequences made up an early release that covered roughly 670 HLA-typed donors. Every discovery cohort repertoire had been produced on one sequencing platform. Among the roughly 430 genotyped donors, about 85% belonged to the genetic ancestry cluster associated with self-reported Caucasian donors. On average, about 240,000 unique TCR beta nucleotide sequences were sequenced per donor among some 430 genotyped donors of the cohort, with about 19% of those sequences being non-productive.

Libraries were prepared through the immunoSEQ multiplex PCR assay. For the multiplex PCR, a mixture combining 60 forward primers for TCR Vbeta segments and 13 reverse primers for TCR Jbeta segments was used. Amplification of the CDR3 region of rearranged TCR beta genes was performed with a multiplex PCR assay on genomic DNA. The amplified TCR beta libraries were sequenced on the Illumina HiSeq System as 87-base-pair reads. As for how the authors treated the data: Across the 500 to 700 repertoires, a later analysis counted about 81 million unique TCR beta chains, around 11 million of which were shared by at least two donors. A nearest-neighbor algorithm error-corrected the raw reads and collapsed the reads into unique sequences, merging closely related sequences to remove PCR and sequencing errors. Alignment of CDR3 sequences to IMGT reference sequences was used to assign V, D and J gene segments. For a sequence to be retained, a match of at least six nucleotides was required to both a V gene segment and a J gene segment. A rearrangement counted as productive if the CDR3 had no stop codons and remained in frame with V and J, and every other rearrangement counted as non-productive. Following IMGT convention, CDR3 was defined as the stretch from the second conserved V-encoded cysteine up to the conserved J-encoded phenylalanine. The earlier analysis of 587 of the donors excluded sequences that lacked an unambiguous match to a single V gene segment. In an earlier analysis of 587 of the donors, V segments were called functional above 56.7% productive rearrangements and were called segregating when the between-donor standard deviation exceeded 5%. A statistical classification framework was built to diagnose cytomegalovirus status from the catalog of TCR beta chain sequences. In a later analysis, TCR nucleotide sequences were compared against IMGT/GENE-DB human TR gene sequences so that V and J genes could be assigned. The TCRdist pipeline was used in a later analysis to assign CDR3 sequences and most-parsimonious VDJ recombination scenarios. In a later analysis, each TCR beta chain was defined by its CDR3 amino acid sequence together with its V-gene family, and reads without a unique V-gene family were excluded. As a way to deal with suspected cross-contamination and a sequencing artifact, a later analysis dropped 450 to 600 nucleotide sequences that were highly shared and had low generation probability. For each public chain, a later analysis derived a clonal expansion index from normalized ranks of inferred template counts within each repertoire. In a later analysis, generation probabilities were computed using a VDJ recombination model fitted to out-of-frame rearrangements, and the results were checked against IGoR. A later analysis scored TCR-TCR, TCR-HLA and TCR-CMV co-occurrence with hypergeometric tests, applying a repertoire-size bias correction to TCR pairs. False discovery rates were estimated in a later analysis by permuting HLA or CMV assignments 20 times. In a later analysis, co-occurring TCRs were grouped with DBSCAN, and TCRdist sequence similarity was added when clustering was performed within HLA-allele-positive subsets. For co-occurrence clustering, repertoires with fewer than 30,000 or more than 120,000 public chains were excluded, along with four or five repertoires with anomalous nucleotide sharing. TCRdb carries this immuneACCESS record with in-frame sequences only. Its versions omit some clonotypes, under half of them owing to an unresolved V gene in the studies checked, with the rest unexplained. V and J calls and clone size are copied from that table; D and trimming were computed from the DNA. This sample is represented by 100,000 to 150,000 clones; around 75% of them were singletons. The ten largest make up about 4.9% of the sample.

Study-wide conclusions, independent of this receptor: In a later analysis, TCR association rates were found to vary across HLA loci, with the most associated TCRs seen for DRB1 alleles and the fewest for HLA-C alleles. Only TCR beta chains were sequenced in this cohort, and the absence of alpha or paired-chain data limited detectable features. Several of the top co-occurrence clusters appeared to be linked to parvovirus B19, influenza, CMV and Epstein-Barr virus, according to a later analysis. Most TCR sequences were observed very rarely across donors, whereas some public TCRs were present in many individuals. The authors suggested that the approach could potentially be generalized to other disease states and immunological phenotypes. The study gave a list of 150 to 200 TCR beta chains associated with cytomegalovirus. An association between a missense DCLRE1C variant and V-gene and J-gene trimming of TCR beta chains was found in a later genetic analysis and replicated in an independent cohort. The 87-base-pair reads could not distinguish some IMGT-functional V segments, including TRBV6-2 and TRBV6-3, so those segments were excluded. When HLA alleles, especially DR and DQ, strongly co-occurred, attributing TCR associations to individual alleles was difficult. In both the original and validation cohorts, the classifier was reported to diagnose cytomegalovirus status with high specificity and sensitivity. The earlier analysis of approximately 590 of the donors excluded 15 to 20 rarely observed V segments, including chromosome 9 orphons, because counts were too low. A few of the identified cytomegalovirus-associated TCR beta chains were confirmed in vitro to be specific for cytomegalovirus antigens. Because some donors lacked HLA typing at each locus, the association tests relied only on the typed subset. Correlated functional status among segregating V segments might reflect linkage disequilibrium, but an unknown experimental factor could not be ruled out. A later analysis found that most CMV-associated TCR beta chains appeared HLA-restricted, with HLA associations seemingly driven largely by CMV exposure. The only immune exposure information available for the cohort was CMV serostatus. The sequencing pipeline was judged likely to have produced a cluster of highly shared sequence variants as a technical artifact. A further reported finding was that TCR beta sequences accurately predicted the HLA-A and HLA-B alleles for most subjects in the first cohort. Specific HLA alleles were associated with 16,951 TCR beta sequences at a false discovery rate of 0.05 in a later analysis. Presence/absence analyses assumed roughly uniform sequencing depth across donors, an assumption that may not hold. Broadly in line with IMGT annotations, most TCR beta V segments showed up in productive rearrangements about 87% or about 30% of the time in an earlier analysis of approximately 640 of the donors. In a later analysis, HLA-associated TCR beta chains were found to be more clonally expanded and to have lower generation probabilities than equally common non-associated chains. A later genetic analysis reported fewer N-insertions in productive TCRs among donors in an Asian-associated ancestry cluster than the approximately 700-donor mean.

Details on this clone: Its antigen specificity is not known. No per-base quality is available; no much larger clone lies one base away.

The cohort consisted of 666 healthy bone marrow donors. At the time of sampling, all cohort members were nominally healthy, though unrecorded immune exposures were likely present. The donor was CMV seropositive and belonged to the group of 250 to 300 seropositive cohort members. Every donor gave a peripheral blood sample, and the peripheral blood mononuclear cells from that sample were used for TCR beta sequencing. Genomic DNA extraction from the blood cell samples was performed with the Qiagen DNeasy Blood Extraction Kit. Germline trimming amounts to 6 bases on V and 8 bases on J, with 9 as the count of junction bases outside the gene matches. CDR3 length: 16 amino acids, cysteine to phenylalanine. Solely the CDR3 DNA is kept, with 48 bases framed from the first base. From a lookup of the germline V gene, CDR1 and CDR2 are SNHLY and FYNNEI.

The sequence was obtained from a man in his 60s in good health and CMV-seropositive. Recombination linked TRBV2 to TRBJ2-3; TRBD2 aligns with 15 central bases. The sample consisted of PBMCs. The CDR3 amino acid sequence is: CASRAGTSGGSGTQYF. The sequenced DNA is TGTGCCAGCAGGGCCGGGACTAGCGGGGGGAGCGGTACGCAGTATTTT.